These 31 T cell receptor beta chains came from one sample sequenced in a study of long-term antiretroviral therapy in people with HIV. immunoSEQ v3.0 was run at survey level. Sequenced by immunoSEQ multiplex PCR; TCRdb stores in-frame clones only, minus some. The profile shows some 43,000 clones, approximately 86% of them singletons. The material was unsorted PBMCs, obtained 0.1 years before starting antiretroviral therapy. These receptor sequences come from a woman in her forties or fifties with HIV.

This chain joins TRBV11-2 and TRBJ2-1; a possible D gene is TRBD2 (6 bases). V was trimmed by 4 bases and J by 3 bases, leaving 10 bases between them. From germline, CDR1 is SGHAT and CDR2 FQNNGV. The length of the CDR3 is 14 residues. CDR3 sequence: CASSSRTNYNEQFF. The CDR3 DNA follows: TGTGCCAGCAGCTCGCGGACTAACTACAATGAGCAGTTCTTC.

The chain couples TRBV5-6 to TRBJ2-7; D remains unclear. Germline values: CDR1 SGHDT, CDR2 YYEEEE. The V end was cut by 1 base, the J end by 7 bases, with 9 bases between. The CDR3 has 12 residues. The CDR3 is CASSLTPGEQYF. The DNA of the CDR3 is TGTGCCAGCAGCTTGACCCCCGGTGAGCAGTACTTC.

The chain combines TRBV5-6 with TRBJ1-1; D unresolved. The CDR3 loop spans 14 amino acids. Germline CDR1 and CDR2: SGHDT and YYEEEE. V lost 0 bases to trimming and J lost 6 bases, with 12 bases between them. In nucleotides, the CDR3 is TGTGCCAGCAGCTTGGGGCCTGCTGGAGCTGAAGCTTTCTTT. It encodes CASSLGPAGAEAFF.

V gene TRBV5-6 combines with J gene TRBJ1-5; TRBD1 is a possible D gene (5 bases). Trimming removed 0 bases at V and 7 bases at J, with 11 bases between. Germline CDR1 is SGHDT and CDR2 is YYEEEE. This CDR3 is 14 amino acids long. The chain's CDR3 is CASSLGGGGQPQHF. The CDR3 nucleotides read TGTGCCAGCAGCTTGGGGGGGGGAGGACAGCCCCAGCATTTT.

The chain carries TRBV5-1 and TRBJ2-5; D gene uncertain. V was cut by 3 bases and J by 1 base, with 16 bases left in between. Germline CDR1 is SGHRS and CDR2 is YFSETQ. The CDR3 runs to 16 residues. CDR3 nucleotide sequence: TGCGCCAGCAGCTGGGCGACCCGAACCTCCCAAGAGACCCAGTACTTC. Protein sequence: CASSWATRTSQETQYF.

The chain uses TRBV13 and TRBJ1-1; D gene uncertain. The CDR3 runs to 16 residues. The V end lost 3 bases, the J end lost 0 bases, and 14 bases lay between the germline ends. CDR1 and CDR2 from the germline V gene are PRHDT and FYEKMQ (reference sequence). Written as DNA, the CDR3 is TGTGCCAGCAGCTTCGGCACCGGCCCCATGAACACTGAAGCTTTCTTT. This sequence encodes CASSFGTGPMNTEAFF.

J is TRBJ2-1 and V is TRBV5-1; D gene uncertain. Trimming left V 0 bases short and J 0 bases short, with 7 bases between. Germline CDR1 is SGHRS and CDR2 is YFSETQ. CDR3 length equals 15 residues. The CDR3: CASSLGFSSYNEQFF. As DNA, the CDR3 is TGCGCCAGCAGCTTGGGGTTTAGCTCCTACAATGAGCAGTTCTTC. The variable domain in full, with the rest retrieved from reference TRBV5-1 and TRBJ2-1, is KAGVTQTPRYLIKTRGQQVTLSCSPISGHRSVSWYQQTPGQGLQFLFEYFSETQRNKGNFPGRFSGRQFSNSRSEMNVSTLELGDSALYLCASSLGFSSYNEQFFGPGTRLTVL.

The V and J genes are TRBV2 and TRBJ2-2; no clear D gene. Per germline, CDR1 SNHLY and CDR2 FYNNEI. V lost 2 bases and J lost 5, with 6 bases in between. CDR3 length: 13 amino acids. The CDR3 sequence: CASSEFRTGELFF. As DNA, the CDR3 is TGTGCCAGCAGTGAATTTCGGACCGGGGAGCTGTTTTTT.

The rearrangement uses TRBV5-1 and TRBJ1-2; D call uncertain. In germline, CDR1 is SGHRS, CDR2 YFSETQ. V lost 0 bases, J lost 5 bases, and 11 bases lay in between. The CDR3 is made up of 14 amino acids. CDR3 loop: CASSLEGIGYGYTF. CDR3 DNA sequence: TGCGCCAGCAGCTTGGAAGGGATAGGGTATGGCTACACCTTC.

The chain employs TRBV4-3 and TRBJ1-1, with D possibly TRBD1 on 5 matching bases. V lost 4 bases to trimming and J lost 1 base, with 10 bases between them. Germline V gene data show CDR1 as LGHNA and CDR2 as YSLEER. This CDR3 is 14 amino acids long. This chain's CDR3 is CASSLRVANTEAFF. The CDR3 nucleotides are TGCGCCAGCAGCCTCAGGGTAGCGAACACTGAAGCTTTCTTT.

The chain is built from TRBV12-5 and TRBJ2-1, with D hard to call. V was pared by 0 bases and J by 13 bases, with 16 bases between. Germline CDR1 is LGHNT and CDR2 is FRNRAP. This CDR3 comprises 14 residues. The CDR3 sequence: CASGLVTDSLKQFF. DNA of the CDR3: TGTGCTAGTGGTTTGGTAACTGACTCGCTCAAACAGTTCTTC.

This clone occurred a few times. J is TRBJ1-5 and V is TRBV30; TRBD1 matches at 7 bases. The CDR3 extends over 14 amino acids. With 7 bases clipped from V and 4 bases from J, the junction kept 10 bases outside the gene matches. Germline-derived CDR1 and CDR2 are GTSNPN and SVGIG (reference sequence). The CDR3 DNA reads TGTGCCTACACGGAGGGACAGATAAATCAGCCCCAGCATTTT. It yields the protein CAYTEGQINQPQHF.

The genes are TRBV30 and TRBJ2-1, with D possibly being TRBD2 (6 bases). Germline lookup yields CDR1 GTSNPN and CDR2 SVGIG (reference sequence). The length of the CDR3 is 15 residues. The ends were cut back, 0 bases at V and 6 bases at J, with 15 bases in the middle. The CDR3 sequence is CAWSVRGDYSNEQFF. CDR3 sequence (DNA): TGTGCCTGGAGTGTACGCGGGGATTATTCCAATGAGCAGTTCTTC.

This sequence joins TRBV16 and TRBJ1-2; 8 positions match TRBD1. V lost 1 base and J lost 3; bases outside the gene matches: 4. Germline assignment: CDR1 KGHSY and CDR2 FQNENV. The CDR3 runs 15 residues. CDR3 region: CASSQLDRVDYGYTF. Here the CDR3 DNA reads TGTGCCAGCAGCCAATTGGACAGGGTGGACTATGGCTACACCTTC.

V gene TRBV10-3 combines with J gene TRBJ2-7; D is possibly TRBD1 (5 bases). The CDR3 consists of 13 residues. Trimming removed 2 bases at V and 5 bases at J, with 10 bases between. The germline gives CDR1 ENHRY, CDR2 SYGVKD. The DNA of the CDR3 is TGTGCCATCAGTGAGCCGCCGACAGACGAGCAGTACTTC. Protein product: CAISEPPTDEQYF.

The chain employs TRBV19 and TRBJ2-2; TRBD1 aligns across 10 bases. CDR3 length equals 15 residues. Germline V gene lookup returns CDR1 LNHDA and CDR2 SQIVND (reference sequence). With 3 bases clipped from V and 5 bases from J, the junction kept 3 bases outside the gene matches. CDR3 sequence reads: CASSMTGGRTGELFF. The CDR3 DNA reads as TGTGCCAGTAGTATGACAGGGGGCAGGACCGGGGAGCTGTTTTTT.

The chain couples TRBV9 to TRBJ2-3, with D perhaps TRBD2 (5 bases). CDR3 length: 15 residues. Germline V gene sequence: CDR1 SGDLS, CDR2 YYNGEE. Trimming shortened V by 0 bases and J by 0 bases, and 8 bases separated the two germline ends. CDR3 nucleotides: TGTGCCAGCAGCGTAGCGGCTAGCAGCACAGATACGCAGTATTTT. This codes for CASSVAASSTDTQYF.

A remark on this clone: The junction differs from germline at one of its ends, possibly a read error. This chain links TRBV7-2 with TRBJ2-1, with TRBD2 identical over 11 bases. The CDR3 loop spans 14 amino acids. Per germline, CDR1 SGHTA and CDR2 FQGNSA. DNA for the CDR3: TGTGCCAGCAGCATAGCGGGGGGGCGCTATGAGCAGTTCTTC. Translating gives CASSIAGGRYEQFF.

The chain links TRBV6-5 to TRBJ1-5, with D uncertain. The CDR3 has 13 residues. CDR1 is MNHEY and CDR2 is SVGAGI in the germline V gene. Trimming left V 2 bases short and J 5 bases short, with 7 bases between. Written as DNA, the CDR3 is TGTGCCAGCAGTTACCAGGAACATCAGCCCCAGCATTTT. This gives the protein CASSYQEHQPQHF.

The rearrangement links TRBV5-5 to TRBJ2-7; D may be TRBD2 (6 bases). CDR3 length: 15 residues. Germline loops: CDR1 SGHKS, CDR2 YYEKEE (reference sequence). The V and J ends lost 4 bases and 2 bases respectively, with 16 bases between them. The DNA of the CDR3 is TGTGCCAGCAGCAGGGACTCCCTACCCACCTACGAGCAGTACTTC. It specifies CASSRDSLPTYEQYF.

The chain carries TRBV5-4 and TRBJ2-3; D unclear. V was cut by 6 bases and J by 4 bases, with 12 bases left in between. The germline V gene encodes CDR1 SGHNT and CDR2 YYREEE (reference sequence). The CDR3 has 13 amino acids. The CDR3 DNA reads as TGTGCCAGCAAGGACCACAATTCAGATACGCAGTATTTT. Encoded protein: CASKDHNSDTQYF.

The genes are TRBV29-1 and TRBJ1-3; 10 bases are shared with TRBD1. The CDR3 runs 14 residues. Trimming took 7 bases from V and 5 from J; bases not matched to a gene: 8. CDR1 SQVTM and CDR2 ANQGSEA come from the germline V gene. The CDR3 nucleotides are TGCAGCGACACCCGACAGGGGGCCAGAAACACCATATATTTT. It codes for CSDTRQGARNTIYF.

J is TRBJ1-1 and V is TRBV9, with 7 nucleotides matching TRBD1. CDR3 length equals 14 residues. Germline assignment: CDR1 SGDLS and CDR2 YYNGEE. V gave up 0 bases and J gave up 11 bases; unmatched junction bases: 10. The CDR3 reads CASSVGDRPRQAFF. DNA of the CDR3: TGTGCCAGCAGCGTAGGGGACAGACCAAGACAGGCTTTCTTT.

V gene TRBV7-3 combines with J gene TRBJ2-3; TRBD2 matches 11 bases. From germline, CDR1 is SGHTA and CDR2 FQGTGA. J lost 5 bases, V lost 6 bases, and 4 bases had no gene match. This CDR3 is 14 amino acids long. CDR3 residues: CASSRLAGLDTQYF. CDR3 bases: TGTGCCAGCAGTCGACTAGCGGGGCTAGATACGCAGTATTTT.

The genes are TRBV7-2 and TRBJ1-2; unclear D gene. Germline V gene sequence: CDR1 SGHTA, CDR2 FQGNSA. CDR3 length: 12 amino acids. V was shortened by 2 bases and J by 7 bases, with 8 bases between the two germline ends. The CDR3 sequence: CASSLTGSGYTF. CDR3 in DNA: TGTGCCAGCAGCTTAACGGGGAGTGGCTACACCTTC. The variable domain in full, with the rest retrieved from reference TRBV7-2 and TRBJ1-2, is GAGVSQSPSNKVTEKGKDVELRCDPISGHTALYWYRQSLGQGLEFLIYFQGNSAPDKSGLPSDRFSAERTGGSVSTLTIQRTQQEDSAVYLCASSLTGSGYTFGSGTRLTVV.

The DNA for the CDR3 is TGTGCCAGGTCAACGCTTAGCGGGGGATACACAGATACGCAGTATTTT. Translation gives CARSTLSGGYTDTQYF. The chain carries TRBV10-3 and TRBJ2-3; 9 nucleotides match TRBD2. Germline V gene sequence: CDR1 ENHRY, CDR2 SYGVKD. Losses at the gene ends were 10 bases for V and 2 bases for J; bases not matched to a gene: 13. This CDR3 is 16 amino acids long.

The rearrangement joins TRBV5-8 to TRBJ1-2; D uncertain. The germline CDR1 and CDR2 sequences are SGHTS and YDEGEE. V gave up 3 bases and J gave up 4 bases, with 7 bases separating them. CDR3 size: 12 residues. CDR3 region: CASSSYSYGYTF. CDR3 nucleotide sequence: TGTGCCAGCAGCTCGTACAGCTATGGCTACACCTTC.

The J gene is TRBJ1-2, the V gene TRBV27, with a weak D call TRBD1 (5 bases). There are 14 residues in the CDR3. Germline V gene sequence: CDR1 MNHEY, CDR2 SMNVEV (reference sequence). V dropped 5 bases and J dropped 2 bases, with 12 bases sitting between them. CDR3 protein: CASSARGRNYGYTF. The CDR3 DNA reads TGTGCCAGCAGTGCGCGGGGACGGAACTATGGCTACACCTTC.

The rearrangement uses TRBV7-8 and TRBJ1-1; 7 bases fit TRBD1. This CDR3 has 14 amino acids. From germline, CDR1 is SGHVS and CDR2 FQNEAQ. Losses at the gene ends were 4 bases for V and 5 bases for J; bases not matched to a gene: 7. The chain's CDR3 is CASSWTQGNTEAFF. The DNA of the CDR3 is TGTGCCAGCAGCTGGACACAGGGGAATACTGAAGCTTTCTTT.

The gene calls are TRBV5-1 and TRBJ1-6; D is undetermined. CDR1 and CDR2 from the germline V gene are SGHRS and YFSETQ. Trimming removed 4 bases from V and 7 bases from J, with 15 bases in between. CDR3 length: 15 residues. The CDR3 sequence: CASSPLGGENSPLHF. In nucleotides, the CDR3 is TGCGCCAGCAGCCCCTTGGGCGGGGAGAATTCACCCCTCCACTTT.

The V and J genes are TRBV6-6 and TRBJ1-1; D is unresolved. The CDR3 sequence is 12 residues long. V lost 4 bases and J 1 base, leaving 4 bases between the germline ends. Per the germline V gene, CDR1 is MNHNY and CDR2 is SVGAGI (reference sequence). CDR3 sequence: CASSFWNTEAFF. For the CDR3, the DNA is TGTGCCAGCAGTTTTTGGAACACTGAAGCTTTCTTT.